The clone carrying this T cell receptor (beta chain) was seen a single time. Germline values: CDR1 SGHTA, CDR2 FQGNSA. The CDR3 sequence is 18 residues long. The trim removed 4 bases at V and 0 bases at J, leaving 12 bases unmatched. These data come from a study of blood T cell repertoires in COVID-19. Generated by immunoSEQ multiplex PCR, the TCRdb table keeps only in-frame clones and is missing some. The sample holds approximately 270,000 clones; 90% are singletons and the top ten take about 4%. This clonotype was obtained from a woman aged 25 to 39 with acute COVID-19. The sequenced sample consisted of PBMCs or T cells enriched from blood (not recorded which). This chain joins TRBV7-2 and TRBJ2-7; 10 bases are a match to TRBD1. CDR3 protein: CASSSIYARTGGSYEQYF. In nucleotides, the CDR3 is TGTGCCAGCAGCTCCATATACGCCCGGACAGGGGGCTCCTACGAGCAGTACTTC. Variable domain in full (rest from reference TRBV7-2 and TRBJ2-7): GAGVSQSPSNKVTEKGKDVELRCDPISGHTALYWYRQSLGQGLEFLIYFQGNSAPDKSGLPSDRFSAERTGGSVSTLTIQRTQQEDSAVYLCASSSIYARTGGSYEQYFGPGTRLTVT.